The clone carrying this TCR beta chain has a handful of counts. Its antigen is as yet unknown. TCRdb's table, derived via immunoSEQ multiplex PCR, lists solely in-frame clones and lacks some. The sample holds some 150,000 clones, 70% to 90% seen once. This entry is derived from a study of T cell responses to AZD1222 COVID-19 vaccine. Across the whole study: Doses given second, at about 4 or about 12 weeks, were pooled.

Study findings and constraints: Sampled repertoires all dated from after the peak T cell response. Donors skewed white British and female; clonal diversity was possibly underestimated.

This sequence originates from an adult in good health. The material sequenced was peripheral blood, taken on day 0 of AZD1222 vaccination.

CDR3 nucleotides: TGTGCCAGCAGCTTTGCGGGCGCTACGCAGTATTTT. Translated, it gives CASSFAGATQYF. This sequence joins TRBV5-5 and TRBJ2-3; D might be TRBD2 (5 bases). V lost 2 bases and J 8 bases, leaving 9 bases between the germline ends. CDR1 and CDR2 (germline): SGHKS, YYEKEE (reference sequence). The CDR3 is made up of 12 amino acids.